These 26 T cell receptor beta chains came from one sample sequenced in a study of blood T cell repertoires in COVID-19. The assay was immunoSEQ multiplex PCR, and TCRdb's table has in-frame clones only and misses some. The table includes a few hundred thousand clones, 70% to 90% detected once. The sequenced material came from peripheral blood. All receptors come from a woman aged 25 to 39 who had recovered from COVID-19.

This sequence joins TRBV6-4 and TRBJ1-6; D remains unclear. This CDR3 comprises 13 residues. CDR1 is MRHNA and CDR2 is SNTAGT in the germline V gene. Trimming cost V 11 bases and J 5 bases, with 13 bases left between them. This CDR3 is CAGITVHNSPLHF. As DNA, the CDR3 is TGTGCCGGCATCACAGTACATAATTCACCCCTCCACTTT.

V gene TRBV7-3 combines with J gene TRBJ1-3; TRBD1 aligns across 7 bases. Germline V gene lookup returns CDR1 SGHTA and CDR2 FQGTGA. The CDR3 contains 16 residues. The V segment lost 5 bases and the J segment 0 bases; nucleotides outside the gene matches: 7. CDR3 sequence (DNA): TGTGCCAGCAGCCATGGGACAGATGGCTCTGGAAACACCATATATTTT. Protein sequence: CASSHGTDGSGNTIYF.

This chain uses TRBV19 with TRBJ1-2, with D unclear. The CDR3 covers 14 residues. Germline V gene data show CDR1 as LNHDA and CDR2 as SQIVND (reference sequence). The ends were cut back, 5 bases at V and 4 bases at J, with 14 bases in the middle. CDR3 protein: CASSPTSTSYGYTF. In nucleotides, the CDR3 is TGTGCCAGTAGTCCGACATCCACCAGCTATGGCTACACCTTC.

The CDR3 region has the DNA TGCGCCAGCAGCAGCCTAGCGGGGGTATCTCAGGCCAACGTCCTGACTTTC. Protein sequence: CASSSLAGVSQANVLTF. The V and J genes are TRBV5-1 and TRBJ2-6; 10 bases are shared with TRBD2. This CDR3 comprises 17 residues. Unmatched junction bases numbered 10, after V lost 4 bases and J lost 6 bases. Germline V gives CDR1 SGHRS, CDR2 YFSETQ.

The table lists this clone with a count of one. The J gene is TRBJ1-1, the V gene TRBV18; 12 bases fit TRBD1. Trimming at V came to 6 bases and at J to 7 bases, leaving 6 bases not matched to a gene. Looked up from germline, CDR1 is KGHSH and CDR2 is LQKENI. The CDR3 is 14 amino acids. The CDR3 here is CASSGQGASGEAFF. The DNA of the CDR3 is TGTGCCAGCTCGGGACAGGGGGCGAGTGGTGAAGCTTTCTTT.

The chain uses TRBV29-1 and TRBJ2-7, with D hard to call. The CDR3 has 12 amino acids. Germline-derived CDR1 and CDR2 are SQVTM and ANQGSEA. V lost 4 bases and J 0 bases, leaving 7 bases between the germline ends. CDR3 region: CSVVANSYEQYF. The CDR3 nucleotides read TGCAGCGTTGTTGCGAACTCCTACGAGCAGTACTTC.

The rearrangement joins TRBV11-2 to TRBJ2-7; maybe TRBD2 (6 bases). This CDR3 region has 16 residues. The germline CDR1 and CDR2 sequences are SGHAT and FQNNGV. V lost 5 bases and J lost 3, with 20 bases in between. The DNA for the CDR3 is TGTGCCAGCAGCCTAGTAGCCCTAGGAGGGGACTACGAGCAGTACTTC. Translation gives CASSLVALGGDYEQYF.

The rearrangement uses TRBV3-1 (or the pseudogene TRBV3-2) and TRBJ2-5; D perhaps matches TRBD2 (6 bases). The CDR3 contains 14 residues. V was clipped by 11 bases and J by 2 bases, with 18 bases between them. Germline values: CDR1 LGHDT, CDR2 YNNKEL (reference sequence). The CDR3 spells CAGQRVPEQETQYF. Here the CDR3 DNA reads TGTGCCGGGCAGCGGGTCCCCGAACAAGAGACCCAGTACTTC.

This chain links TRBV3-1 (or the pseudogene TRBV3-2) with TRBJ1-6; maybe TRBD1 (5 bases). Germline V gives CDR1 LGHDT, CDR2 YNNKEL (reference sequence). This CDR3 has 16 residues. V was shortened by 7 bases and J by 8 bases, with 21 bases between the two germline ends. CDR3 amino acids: CASIYVLGCRDSPLHF. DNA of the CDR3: TGTGCCAGCATCTACGTTCTCGGGTGCAGGGATTCACCCCTCCACTTT.

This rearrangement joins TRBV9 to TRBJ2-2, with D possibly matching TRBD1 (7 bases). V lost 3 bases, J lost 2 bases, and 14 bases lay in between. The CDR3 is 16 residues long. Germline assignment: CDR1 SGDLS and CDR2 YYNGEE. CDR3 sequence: CASSARGDRNTGELFF. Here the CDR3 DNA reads TGTGCCAGCAGCGCCAGGGGGGACAGAAACACCGGGGAGCTGTTTTTT.

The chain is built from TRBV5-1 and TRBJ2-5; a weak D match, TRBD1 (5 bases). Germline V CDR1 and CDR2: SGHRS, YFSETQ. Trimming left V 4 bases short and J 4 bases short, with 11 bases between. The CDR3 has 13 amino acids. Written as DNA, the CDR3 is TGCGCCAGCAGCGCAGGGTACGGAGAGACCCAGTACTTC. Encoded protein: CASSAGYGETQYF.

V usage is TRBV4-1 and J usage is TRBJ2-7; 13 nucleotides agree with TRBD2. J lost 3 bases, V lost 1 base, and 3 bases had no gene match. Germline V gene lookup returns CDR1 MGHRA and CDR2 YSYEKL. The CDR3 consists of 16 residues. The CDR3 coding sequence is TGCGCCAGCAGCCAAGCGGGGACTAGCGGGAACTACGAGCAGTACTTC. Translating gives CASSQAGTSGNYEQYF.

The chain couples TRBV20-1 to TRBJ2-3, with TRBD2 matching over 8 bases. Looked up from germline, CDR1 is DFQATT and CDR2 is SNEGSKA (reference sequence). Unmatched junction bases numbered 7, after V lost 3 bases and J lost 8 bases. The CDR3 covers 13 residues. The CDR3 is CSASSEGLVTQYF. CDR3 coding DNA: TGCAGTGCTAGTTCCGAGGGACTAGTTACGCAGTATTTT.

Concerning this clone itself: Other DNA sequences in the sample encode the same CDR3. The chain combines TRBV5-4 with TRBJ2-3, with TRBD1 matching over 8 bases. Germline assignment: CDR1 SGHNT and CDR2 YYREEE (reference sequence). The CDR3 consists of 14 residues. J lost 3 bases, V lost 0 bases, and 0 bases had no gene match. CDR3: CASSLDRGTDTQYF. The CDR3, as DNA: TGTGCCAGCAGCTTGGACAGGGGGACAGATACGCAGTATTTT.

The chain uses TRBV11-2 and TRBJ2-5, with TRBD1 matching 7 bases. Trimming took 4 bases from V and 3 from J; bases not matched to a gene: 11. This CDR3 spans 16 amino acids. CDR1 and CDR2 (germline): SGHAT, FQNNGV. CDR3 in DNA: TGTGCCAGCAGCTCCCCAGGGGGTGTGGTGGAAGAGACCCAGTACTTC. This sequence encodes CASSSPGGVVEETQYF.

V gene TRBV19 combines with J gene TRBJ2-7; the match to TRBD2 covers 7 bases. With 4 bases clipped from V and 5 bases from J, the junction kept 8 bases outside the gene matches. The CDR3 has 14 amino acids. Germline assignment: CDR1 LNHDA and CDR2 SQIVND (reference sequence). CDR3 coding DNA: TGTGCCAGTAGTACGCGGGGAGGGTACCACGAGCAGTACTTC. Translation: CASSTRGGYHEQYF. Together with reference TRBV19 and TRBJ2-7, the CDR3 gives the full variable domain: DGGITQSPKYLFRKEGQNVTLSCEQNLNHDAMYWYRQDPGQGLRLIYYSQIVNDFQKGDIAEGYSVSREKKESFPLTVTSAQKNPTAFYLCASSTRGGYHEQYFGPGTRLTVT.

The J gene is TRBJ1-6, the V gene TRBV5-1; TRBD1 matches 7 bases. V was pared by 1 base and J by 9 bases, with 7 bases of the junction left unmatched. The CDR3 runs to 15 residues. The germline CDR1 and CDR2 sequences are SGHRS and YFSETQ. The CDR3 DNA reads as TGCGCCAGCAGCTTGAACAACAGGGGTGGTTCACCCCTCCACTTT. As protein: CASSLNNRGGSPLHF.

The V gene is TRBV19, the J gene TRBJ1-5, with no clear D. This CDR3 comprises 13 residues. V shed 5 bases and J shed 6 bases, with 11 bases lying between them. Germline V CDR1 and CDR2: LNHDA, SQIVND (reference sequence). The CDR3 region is CASSRGPGQPQHF. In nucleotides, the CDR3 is TGTGCCAGTAGTCGGGGTCCAGGTCAGCCCCAGCATTTT.

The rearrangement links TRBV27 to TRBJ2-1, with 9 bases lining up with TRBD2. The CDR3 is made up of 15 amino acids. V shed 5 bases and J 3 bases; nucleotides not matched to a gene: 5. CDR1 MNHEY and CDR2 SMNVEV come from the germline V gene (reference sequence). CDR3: CASSLSGGVYNEQFF. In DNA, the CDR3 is TGTGCCAGCAGTCTTAGCGGGGGTGTCTACAATGAGCAGTTCTTC.

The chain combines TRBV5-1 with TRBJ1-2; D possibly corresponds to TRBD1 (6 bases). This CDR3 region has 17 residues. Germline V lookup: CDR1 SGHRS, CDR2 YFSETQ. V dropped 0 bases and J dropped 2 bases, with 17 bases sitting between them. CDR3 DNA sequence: TGCGCCAGCAGCTTGGTGGGGGCGAGGGGACGGAACTATGGCTACACCTTC. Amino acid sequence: CASSLVGARGRNYGYTF.

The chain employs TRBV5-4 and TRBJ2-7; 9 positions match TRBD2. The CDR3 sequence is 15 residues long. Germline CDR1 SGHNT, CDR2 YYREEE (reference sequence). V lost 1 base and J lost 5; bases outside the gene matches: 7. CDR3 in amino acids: CASSLWSTSGNEQYF. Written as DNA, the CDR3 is TGTGCCAGCAGCTTGTGGTCGACTAGCGGAAACGAGCAGTACTTC.

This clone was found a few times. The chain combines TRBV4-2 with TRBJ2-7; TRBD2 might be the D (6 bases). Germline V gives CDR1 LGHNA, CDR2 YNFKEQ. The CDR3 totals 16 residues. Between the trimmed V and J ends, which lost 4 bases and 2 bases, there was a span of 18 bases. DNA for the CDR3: TGTGCCAGCAGCCGTCGGCGGGACCCTACCGCCTACGAGCAGTACTTC. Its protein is CASSRRRDPTAYEQYF.

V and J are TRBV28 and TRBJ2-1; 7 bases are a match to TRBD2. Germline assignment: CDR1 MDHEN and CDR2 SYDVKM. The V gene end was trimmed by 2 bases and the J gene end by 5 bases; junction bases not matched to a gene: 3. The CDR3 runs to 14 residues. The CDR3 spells CASSLRGRDNEQFF. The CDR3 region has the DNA TGTGCCAGCAGTTTACGTGGGAGGGACAATGAGCAGTTCTTC.

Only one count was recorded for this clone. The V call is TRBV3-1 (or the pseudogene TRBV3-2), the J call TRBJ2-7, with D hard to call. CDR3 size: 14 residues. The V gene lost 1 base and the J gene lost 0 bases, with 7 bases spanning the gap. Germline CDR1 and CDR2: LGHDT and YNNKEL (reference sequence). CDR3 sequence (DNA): TGTGCCAGCAGCCAAGGATGGAGCTCCTACGAGCAGTACTTC. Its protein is CASSQGWSSYEQYF.

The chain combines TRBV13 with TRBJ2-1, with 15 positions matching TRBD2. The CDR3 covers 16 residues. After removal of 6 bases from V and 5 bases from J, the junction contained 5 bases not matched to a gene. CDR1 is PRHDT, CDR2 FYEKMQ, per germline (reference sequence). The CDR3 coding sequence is TGTGCCAGCAGGGGACTAGCGGGAGGTTCGGACAATGAGCAGTTCTTC. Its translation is CASRGLAGGSDNEQFF.

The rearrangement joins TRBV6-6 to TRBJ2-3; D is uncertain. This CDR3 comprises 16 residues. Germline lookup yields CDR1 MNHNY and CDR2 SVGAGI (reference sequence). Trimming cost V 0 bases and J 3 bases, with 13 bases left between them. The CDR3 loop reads CASSYSAAEVTDTQYF. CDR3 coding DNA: TGTGCCAGCAGTTACTCAGCCGCGGAAGTTACAGATACGCAGTATTTT.